This T cell receptor (beta chain) was captured by sequencing in a study of regulatory T cells in long-lasting Graves disease. Construction of the TCR beta libraries employed iRepertoire HTBI primers in conjunction with Arm-PCR of CDR3 regions. TCRdb passed the multiplex PCR reads through MiXCR, listing each CDR3 protein once. The sample includes about 360,000 distinct CDR3 sequences, 16% of them seen just once. Germline CDR1 SGDLS, CDR2 YYNGEE. The CDR3 covers 15 residues. Trimming cost V 0 bases and J 5 bases; bases outside gene matches: 7. This clonotype has at least ten counts. Time point defined: newly diagnosed GD, antithyroid drugs for less than 3 months. Isolated PBMC RNA provided the starting material for the TCR library. This sample was shared with a second study, whose subject was T cells in Graves' hyperthyroidism and ophthalmopathy. As reported in that work: With a duration under 2 months, the hyperthyroidism was newly diagnosed in patients aged 18 to 65. Most thyroid clonotypes expanded above 0.001 were also detected in blood.

The source was peripheral blood mononuclear cells (PBMCs), collected at new diagnosis, from a patient treated with antithyroid drugs. This clonotype was obtained from a woman under 30 with Graves disease. This chain links TRBV9 with TRBJ2-7; 8 nucleotides align to TRBD2. CDR3 in amino acids: CASSVDSPGRDEQYF. CDR3 sequence (DNA): TGTGCCAGCAGCGTAGACTCCCCCGGGAGGGACGAGCAGTACTTC. Full variable domain (missing parts from reference TRBV9 and TRBJ2-7): DSGVTQTPKHLITATGQRVTLRCSPRSGDLSVYWYQQSLDQGLQFLIQYYNGEERAKGNILERFSAQQFPDLHSELNLSSLELGDSALYFCASSVDSPGRDEQYFGPGTRLTVT.